This TCR beta chain was documented in a study of shared clonotypes between healthy human individuals. Background on the study: Donors were a couple of women and a few men aged 18 to 49. Study-level findings and limits: In this cohort, only blood was sampled, and tissue repertoires likely differ. Clonotype sharing across donors was expected to vary with sequencing depth.

Germline CDR1 reads LNHDA; CDR2 reads SQIVND (reference sequence). The CDR3 spans 13 residues. Germline trimming cut 3 bases from V and 3 bases from J; bases unmatched to any gene: 2. Worth noting for this clone: What it binds is unknown.

Here immunoSEQ multiplex PCR was the method, and the copy in TCRdb shows in-frame clones only, minus some. This table holds more than 550,000 clones, 90% found once. The sequenced material came from memory CD8+ T cells from PBMCs. The subset was: CD45RO+ cells pooled with CCR7-negative TemRA cells. The chain employs TRBV19 and TRBJ2-7, with TRBD2 identical over 7 bases. The sequence was collected from a man aged 18-30 years in good health. Some clones in this sample may be carry-over from other donors' samples. For the CDR3, the DNA is TGTGCCAGTAGTATGCGGGGGTTCTACGAGCAGTACTTC. Translated, it gives CASSMRGFYEQYF.